The source of this TCR beta chain is a study of T cell responses to AZD1222 COVID-19 vaccine. Regarding the study as a whole: Targets within unmutated variant regions were reportedly found for nearly half of spike-specific TCRs. Dominant CD4 TCR responses targeted spike regions 160-218 and 743-854.

For this clone: No antigen is known for it.

J lost 4 bases, V lost 5 bases, and 6 bases had no gene match. From germline, CDR1 is KGHSH and CDR2 LQKENI. This CDR3 comprises 15 residues. Profiling relied on immunoSEQ multiplex PCR, and the TCRdb table lists in-frame clones only, not all of them. The repertoire holds some 150,000 clones, with 89% as singletons. The V gene is TRBV18, the J gene TRBJ1-4, with 8 bases matching TRBD1. The specimen comprised peripheral blood, sampled on day 0 of AZD1222 vaccination. The source of this sequence is an adult in good health. Here the CDR3 reads CASSAGQGFNEKLFF. The CDR3 DNA is TGTGCCAGCTCAGCAGGACAGGGATTTAATGAAAAACTGTTTTTT.